The 25 T cell receptor beta chains in this list originate from one sample, sequenced in a study of Graves' ophthalmopathy and Graves' hyperthyroidism. The authors amplified TCR beta CDR3 regions from RNA transcripts. An opening RT-PCR round employed HTBI primers and preceded a second-round multiplex PCR. TCRdb redid the calling of the multiplex PCR reads with MiXCR, one entry per CDR3 protein. This sample carries about 240,000 distinct CDR3 sequences, approximately 42% of them seen once, and the ten largest clones take around half. Sequencing input: peripheral blood. The receptors here all came from an adult man with Graves' ophthalmopathy.

About this clonotype itself: An end of the junction differs from the germline gene, which may be a read error. The V call is TRBV10-3, the J call TRBJ2-5; 13 nucleotides agree with TRBD2. The germline V gene encodes CDR1 ENHRY and CDR2 SYGVKD. The CDR3 has 15 amino acids. CDR3 protein: CASSRTSGGQETQYF. The CDR3, as DNA: TGTGCCAGCAGTAGGACTAGCGGGGGCCAAGAGACCCAGTACTTC.

The rearrangement links TRBV7-9 to TRBJ2-7; 8 bases line up with TRBD2. The V segment lost 7 bases and the J segment 4 bases; nucleotides outside the gene matches: 12. The germline V gene encodes CDR1 SEHNR and CDR2 FQNEAQ (reference sequence). The CDR3 spans 15 residues. CDR3 nucleotide sequence: TGTGCCAGCATCCCTTCTAGCGGGCCCTCGTACGAGCAGTACTTC. Protein sequence: CASIPSSGPSYEQYF. The variable domain in full, with the rest retrieved from reference TRBV7-9 and TRBJ2-7, is DTGVSQNPRHKITKRGQNVTFRCDPISEHNRLYWYRQTLGQGPEFLTYFQNEAQLEKSRLLSDRFSAERPKGSFSTLEIQRTEQGDSAMYLCASIPSSGPSYEQYFGPGTRLTVT.

The CDR3 region has the DNA TGTGCCAGCAGCCCTAACGGGTACGAGACCCAGTACTTC. Translated, it gives CASSPNGYETQYF. This chain joins TRBV7-2 and TRBJ2-5; D gene ambiguous. The CDR3 spans 13 residues. Germline CDR1 is SGHTA and CDR2 is FQGNSA. The V end was cut by 5 bases, the J end by 5 bases, with 12 bases between.

This chain joins TRBV7-9 and TRBJ1-3; 7 bases align to TRBD1. Germline values: CDR1 SEHNR, CDR2 FQNEAQ (reference sequence). CDR3 size: 16 residues. Trimming removed 4 bases from V and 2 bases from J; junction bases left unmatched: 8. DNA of the CDR3: TGTGCCAGCAGCTGGGACAGCAGTCCAACTGGAAACACCATATATTTT. Encoded protein: CASSWDSSPTGNTIYF.

Worth noting for this clonotype: The junction and the germline gene differ at one end; a read error may be behind it. The rearrangement links TRBV10-2 to TRBJ2-5, with D possibly TRBD2 on 6 matching bases. The CDR3 is 13 residues long. In germline, CDR1 is WSHSY, CDR2 SAAADI. The CDR3 sequence is CASNRDFQETQYF. CDR3 bases: TGTGCCAGCAACCGGGACTTCCAAGAGACCCAGTACTTC.

This clonotype came up a few times. The CDR3 is CATSDRTGADYEQYF. In DNA, the CDR3 is TGTGCCACCAGTGACAGGACAGGGGCTGATTACGAGCAGTACTTC. The rearrangement links TRBV24-1 to TRBJ2-7; 9 nucleotides line up with TRBD1. Germline CDR1 KGHDR, CDR2 SFDVKD. The V segment lost 4 bases and the J segment 4 bases; nucleotides outside the gene matches: 7. This CDR3 region has 15 residues.

This clonotype was observed a few times. The rearrangement links TRBV29-1 to TRBJ1-5; no clear D gene. Trimming took 8 bases from V and 0 from J, leaving 14 bases between them. From germline, CDR1 is SQVTM and CDR2 ANQGSEA. The CDR3 sequence is 14 residues long. This CDR3 reads CSSGHGDSNQPQHF. The CDR3 DNA follows: TGCAGCTCGGGCCACGGGGATAGCAATCAGCCCCAGCATTTT.

This clonotype was seen a handful of times. The chain recombines TRBV29-1 with TRBJ1-2, with a tentative D call TRBD1 (6 bases). The length of the CDR3 is 13 residues. V lost 3 bases to trimming and J lost 5 bases, with 13 bases between them. From germline, CDR1 is SQVTM and CDR2 ANQGSEA. As DNA, the CDR3 is TGCAGCGTTGAGGACAGTCCTTTGTATGGCTACACCTTC. Amino acid sequence: CSVEDSPLYGYTF.

The J gene is TRBJ2-5, the V gene TRBV12-3 or TRBV12-4; D is possibly TRBD2 (5 bases). Between the trimmed V and J ends, which lost 2 bases and 5 bases, there was a span of 12 bases. This CDR3 is built from 14 residues. In DNA, the CDR3 is TGTGCCAGCAGTTTATCGGGGTCCGGTGAGACCCAGTACTTC. The encoded protein is CASSLSGSGETQYF.

The chain carries TRBV20-1 and TRBJ1-1; TRBD1 matches at 7 bases. The germline gives CDR1 DFQATT, CDR2 SNEGSKA (reference sequence). V trimming: 7 bases; J trimming: 1 base; junction bases outside the gene matches: 6. The CDR3 has 13 residues. The CDR3 here is CSGQTGRNTEAFF. In DNA form, the CDR3 reads TGCAGTGGTCAGACAGGGAGGAACACTGAAGCTTTCTTT.

The J gene is TRBJ1-6, the V gene TRBV12-3 or TRBV12-4; 7 nucleotides match TRBD1. The length of the CDR3 is 14 residues. V dropped 7 bases and J dropped 5; count of bases not matched to a gene: 5. This CDR3 reads CASTRDRDNSPLHF. The CDR3 DNA follows: TGTGCCAGCACCAGGGACAGAGATAATTCACCCCTCCACTTT.

A remark on this clonotype: With a much larger clone just one base away, this may be a read error. Because it lacks the conserved phenylalanine or tryptophan at the end, this CDR3 is likely a read error. This rearrangement joins TRBV10-3 to TRBJ1-5, with D hard to call. This CDR3 is built from 14 residues. The germline gives CDR1 ENHRY, CDR2 SYGVKD. V was pared by 3 bases and J by 4 bases, with 10 bases between. The CDR3 protein is CAISDPDRNQPQHL. The CDR3 DNA sequence: TGTGCCATCAGTGACCCCGACCGAAATCAGCCCCAGCATCTT.

V usage is TRBV7-9 and J usage is TRBJ1-4; D is unclear. This CDR3 is built from 11 residues. Germline assignment: CDR1 SEHNR and CDR2 FQNEAQ (reference sequence). V lost 5 bases and J lost 8, with 6 bases in between. DNA of the CDR3: TGTGCCAGCAGCCTAGTCGAAAAACTGTTTTTT. Amino acid sequence: CASSLVEKLFF. Full variable domain (outside the CDR3, taken from reference TRBV7-9 and TRBJ1-4): DTGVSQNPRHKITKRGQNVTFRCDPISEHNRLYWYRQTLGQGPEFLTYFQNEAQLEKSRLLSDRFSAERPKGSFSTLEIQRTEQGDSAMYLCASSLVEKLFFGSGTQLSVL.

As regards this clonotype: The junction and the germline gene differ at one end; a read error may be behind it. The genes are TRBV7-3 and TRBJ1-2, with 8 bases that match TRBD1. From germline, CDR1 is SGHTA and CDR2 FQGTGA. CDR3 length: 17 amino acids. The CDR3 bases are TGCGCCAGCAGCCAAATCGCGAGGACAGGGTTATACTATGGCTACACCTTC. As protein: CASSQIARTGLYYGYTF.

J is TRBJ1-5 and V is TRBV10-3, with TRBD1 as a possible D gene (5 bases). The CDR3 loop spans 14 amino acids. Germline CDR1 reads ENHRY; CDR2 reads SYGVKD. V shed 2 bases and J shed 3 bases, with 8 bases lying between them. In nucleotides, the CDR3 is TGTGCCATCAGTGAGGGGGGATTCAATCAGCCCCAGCATTTT. Translation gives CAISEGGFNQPQHF.

This clonotype was observed many times. The chain has TRBV29-1 and TRBJ1-2, with 7 bases fitting TRBD1. The germline gives CDR1 SQVTM, CDR2 ANQGSEA. The CDR3 contains 13 residues. Trimming took 3 bases from V and 4 from J; bases not matched to a gene: 5. CDR3 in amino acids: CSVETTGVYGYTF. Written as DNA, the CDR3 is TGCAGCGTTGAGACCACAGGGGTCTATGGCTACACCTTC.

The chain carries TRBV4-1 and TRBJ1-2; possible D gene TRBD1, 6 bases. Germline CDR1 MGHRA, CDR2 YSYEKL. The CDR3 extends over 14 amino acids. The V end lost 3 bases, the J end lost 5 bases, and 13 bases lay between the germline ends. CDR3 bases: TGCGCCAGCAGCCAGGTTGGACAGTTTTATGGCTACACCTTC. This codes for CASSQVGQFYGYTF.

This clonotype was counted between two and nine times. The rearrangement uses TRBV7-6 and TRBJ1-6; the match to TRBD1 covers 8 bases. Germline values: CDR1 SGHVS, CDR2 FNYEAQ. The J segment lost 7 bases and the V segment lost 5 bases, leaving 4 bases of the junction unmatched. This CDR3 spans 14 amino acids. As DNA, the CDR3 is TGTGCCAGCAGCCCAGACAGGGGCAATTCACCCCTCCACTTT. It translates to CASSPDRGNSPLHF.

The chain recombines TRBV29-1 with TRBJ1-2; D is unresolved. This CDR3 comprises 14 residues. Germline CDR1 and CDR2: SQVTM and ANQGSEA. V was clipped by 0 bases and J by 6 bases, with 14 bases between them. The CDR3 here is CSVEDLEALDGYTF. CDR3 bases: TGCAGCGTTGAAGATCTCGAGGCGCTAGATGGCTACACCTTC.

In the case of this clonotype: Just one base apart from a much larger clone, this may be a read error. The chain couples TRBV29-1 to TRBJ1-1, with unresolved D. Germline CDR1 and CDR2: SQVTM and ANQGSEA. The CDR3 spans 10 residues. The CDR3 nucleotides read TGCAGCGTTTTGATCGGGCCAGCTCTCTTT. It encodes CSVLIGPALF.

The V gene is TRBV2, the J gene TRBJ1-5; possible D gene TRBD1, 6 bases. Deletions cut 4 bases from V and 5 bases from J, with 15 bases between. The CDR3 spans 15 residues. In germline, CDR1 is SNHLY, CDR2 FYNNEI. CDR3 sequence: CASSAEGGLYQPQHF. The DNA for the CDR3 is TGTGCCAGCAGTGCGGAGGGGGGGTTGTATCAGCCCCAGCATTTT.

With regard to this clonotype: The conserved phenylalanine or tryptophan is not found at the CDR3 terminus, so this likely reflects a read error. The chain has TRBV12-3 or TRBV12-4 and TRBJ2-5, with D unclear. The CDR3 spans 12 residues. V was shortened by 1 base and J by 9 bases, with 9 bases between the two germline ends. DNA of the CDR3: TGTGCCAGCAGTTTAGGGGCTGGGGCCCAGTACCTC. This gives the protein CASSLGAGAQYL.

The rearrangement joins TRBV7-3 to TRBJ1-4, with 8 bases matching TRBD1. Germline V CDR1 and CDR2: SGHTA, FQGTGA. After removal of 4 bases from V and 5 bases from J, the junction contained 9 bases not matched to a gene. This CDR3 region has 16 residues. DNA for the CDR3: TGTGCCAGCAGCTGGCGGGGACAGGCGAAGAATGAAAAACTGTTTTTT. It specifies CASSWRGQAKNEKLFF.

This clonotype was detected a few times. The chain joins TRBV20-1 to TRBJ2-5, with 8 bases lining up with TRBD1. Germline CDR1 DFQATT, CDR2 SNEGSKA (reference sequence). V shed 0 bases, J shed 4 bases, and the junction held 7 bases outside the gene matches. There are 15 residues in the CDR3. The CDR3 loop is CSAREGQALGETQYF. In nucleotides, the CDR3 is TGCAGTGCTAGAGAGGGACAGGCCCTGGGAGAGACCCAGTACTTC.

This clonotype was detected only a few times. This chain connects TRBV11-1 to TRBJ2-7; D is ambiguous. Germline V gene lookup returns CDR1 SGHAT and CDR2 FQDESV (reference sequence). Trimming shortened V by 1 base and J by 3 bases, and 7 bases separated the two germline ends. The CDR3 is 13 amino acids. The CDR3 DNA sequence: TGTGCCAGCAGCTTAGGAATAGGCTACGAGCAGTACTTC. The encoded protein is CASSLGIGYEQYF.